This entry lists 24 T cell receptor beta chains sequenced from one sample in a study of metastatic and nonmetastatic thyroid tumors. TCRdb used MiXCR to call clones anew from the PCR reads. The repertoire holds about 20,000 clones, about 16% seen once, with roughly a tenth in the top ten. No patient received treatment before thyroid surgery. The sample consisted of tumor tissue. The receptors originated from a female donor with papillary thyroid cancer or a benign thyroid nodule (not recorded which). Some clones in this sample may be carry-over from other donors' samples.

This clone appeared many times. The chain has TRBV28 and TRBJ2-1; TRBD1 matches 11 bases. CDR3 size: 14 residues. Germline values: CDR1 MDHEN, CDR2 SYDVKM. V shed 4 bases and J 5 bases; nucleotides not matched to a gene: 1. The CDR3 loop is CASSSGQGDNEQFF. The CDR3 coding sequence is TGTGCCAGCAGTTCGGGACAGGGGGACAATGAGCAGTTCTTC.

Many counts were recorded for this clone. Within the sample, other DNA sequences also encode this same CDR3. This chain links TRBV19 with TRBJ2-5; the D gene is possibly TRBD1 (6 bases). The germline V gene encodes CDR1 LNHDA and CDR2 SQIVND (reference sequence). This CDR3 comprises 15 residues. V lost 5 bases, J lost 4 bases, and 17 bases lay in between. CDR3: CASSVTGNLRETQYF. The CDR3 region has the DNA TGTGCCAGTAGTGTGACAGGTAATCTCCGAGAGACCCAGTACTTC.

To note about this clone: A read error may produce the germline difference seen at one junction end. The CDR3 spells CDTSRDRGDSPPHF. The CDR3 region has the DNA TGTGACACCAGCAGAGATAGGGGGGATTCACCCCCCCACTTT. V usage is TRBV15 and J usage is TRBJ1-6, with a weak D call TRBD1 (6 bases). CDR3 length equals 14 residues. Germline loops: CDR1 LNHNV, CDR2 YYDKDF (reference sequence). The whole variable domain, filled in from reference TRBV15 and TRBJ1-6, reads DAMVIQNPRYQVTQFGKPVTLSCSQTLNHNVMYWYQQKSSQAPKLLFHYYDKDFNNEADTPDNFQSRRPNTSFCFLDIRSPGLGDTAMYLCDTSRDRGDSPPHFGNGTRLTVT.

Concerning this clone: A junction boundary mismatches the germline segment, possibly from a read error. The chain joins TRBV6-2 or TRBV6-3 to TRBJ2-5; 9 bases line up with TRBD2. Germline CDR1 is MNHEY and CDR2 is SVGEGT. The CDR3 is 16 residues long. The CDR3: CVSSRSGTSLVETQYF. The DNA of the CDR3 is TGTGTCAGCAGTAGGTCCGGGACTAGCCTCGTTGAGACCCAGTACTTC.

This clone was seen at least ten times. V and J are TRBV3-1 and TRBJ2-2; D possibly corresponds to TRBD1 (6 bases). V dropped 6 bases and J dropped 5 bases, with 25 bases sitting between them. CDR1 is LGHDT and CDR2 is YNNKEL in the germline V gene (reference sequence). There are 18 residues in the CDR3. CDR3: CASRLSSGTPGGTGELFF. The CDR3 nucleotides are TGTGCCAGCAGACTCTCCTCGGGGACACCAGGAGGTACCGGGGAGCTGTTTTTT.

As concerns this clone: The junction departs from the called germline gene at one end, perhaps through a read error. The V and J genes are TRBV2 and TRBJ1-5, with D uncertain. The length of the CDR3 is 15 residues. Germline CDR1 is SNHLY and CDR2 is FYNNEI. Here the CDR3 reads CAISQDGISNQPQHF. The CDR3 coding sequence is TGTGCCATCAGTCAAGACGGGATAAGCAATCAGCCCCAGCATTTT.

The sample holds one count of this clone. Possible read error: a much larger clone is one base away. The CDR3 sequence: CASSWQVNTEAFF. CDR3 bases: TGTGCCAGCAGCTGGCAAGTGAACACTGAAGCTTTCTTT. The chain employs TRBV5-5 and TRBJ1-1; the D is unclear. V dropped 3 bases and J dropped 0 bases, with 6 bases sitting between them. CDR1 SGHKS and CDR2 YYEKEE come from the germline V gene (reference sequence). CDR3 length: 13 amino acids.

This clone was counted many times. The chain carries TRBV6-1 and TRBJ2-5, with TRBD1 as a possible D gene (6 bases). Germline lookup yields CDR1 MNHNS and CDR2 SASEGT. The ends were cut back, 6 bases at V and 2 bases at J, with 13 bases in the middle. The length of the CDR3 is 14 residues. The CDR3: CASSNRVGQETQYF. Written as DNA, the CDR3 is TGTGCCAGCAGCAACAGGGTAGGACAAGAGACCCAGTACTTC.

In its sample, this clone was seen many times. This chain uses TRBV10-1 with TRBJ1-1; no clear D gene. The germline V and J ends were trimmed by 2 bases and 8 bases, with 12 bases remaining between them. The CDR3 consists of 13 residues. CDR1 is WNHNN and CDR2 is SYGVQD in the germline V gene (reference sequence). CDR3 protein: CASSEAGPFEAFF. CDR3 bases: TGCGCCAGCAGTGAGGCCGGCCCCTTCGAAGCTTTCTTT.

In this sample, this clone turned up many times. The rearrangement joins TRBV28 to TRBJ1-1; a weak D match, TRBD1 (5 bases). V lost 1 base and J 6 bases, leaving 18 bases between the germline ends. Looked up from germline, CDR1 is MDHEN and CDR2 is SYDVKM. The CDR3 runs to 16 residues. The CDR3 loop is CASSLLGWSSTAEAFF. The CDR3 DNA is TGTGCCAGCAGTTTATTAGGGTGGAGTTCGACAGCTGAAGCTTTCTTT.

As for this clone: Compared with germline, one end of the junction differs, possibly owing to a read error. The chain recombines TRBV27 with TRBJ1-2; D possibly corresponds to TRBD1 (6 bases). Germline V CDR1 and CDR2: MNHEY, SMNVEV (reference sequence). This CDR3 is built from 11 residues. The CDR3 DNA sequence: TGTTCCAGCAGACACAGGGTTGACTACACCTTC. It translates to CSSRHRVDYTF.

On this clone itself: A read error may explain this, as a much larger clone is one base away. The CDR3 DNA reads TGTGCCAGCAGCTTACACGATTCTCAAGAGACCCAGTACTTC. Translated: CASSLHDSQETQYF. V and J are TRBV7-9 and TRBJ2-5; D ambiguous. The V gene's germline CDR1 is SEHNR and CDR2 FQNEAQ (reference sequence). Trimming removed 2 bases from V and 2 bases from J, with 9 bases in between. The CDR3 consists of 14 residues.

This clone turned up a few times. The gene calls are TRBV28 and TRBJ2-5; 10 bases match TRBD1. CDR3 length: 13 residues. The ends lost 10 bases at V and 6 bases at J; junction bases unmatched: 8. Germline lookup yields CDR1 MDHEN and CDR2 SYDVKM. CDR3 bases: TGTGCCAACATCCTGGACAGGGGGAAGACCCAGTACTTC. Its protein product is CANILDRGKTQYF.

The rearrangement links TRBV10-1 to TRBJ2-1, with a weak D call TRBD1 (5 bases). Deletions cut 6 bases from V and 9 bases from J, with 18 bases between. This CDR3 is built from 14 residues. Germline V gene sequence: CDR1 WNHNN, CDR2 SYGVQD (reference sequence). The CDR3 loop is CASSPRPARGEQFF. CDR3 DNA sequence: TGCGCCAGCAGCCCCCGGCCAGCTAGGGGTGAGCAGTTCTTC.

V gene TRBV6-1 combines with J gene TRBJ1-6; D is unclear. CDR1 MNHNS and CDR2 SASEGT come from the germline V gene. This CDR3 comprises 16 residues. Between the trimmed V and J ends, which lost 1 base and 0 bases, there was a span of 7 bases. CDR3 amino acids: CASSEVWSSYNSPLHF. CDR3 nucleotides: TGTGCCAGCAGTGAAGTGTGGAGCTCCTATAATTCACCCCTCCACTTT.

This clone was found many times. CDR3 loop: CSAREGGSSYEQYF. The CDR3 DNA is TGCAGTGCTAGAGAGGGCGGTAGCTCCTACGAGCAGTACTTC. The gene calls are TRBV20-1 and TRBJ2-7, with D hard to call. Trimming took off 0 bases at V and 0 bases at J, with 9 bases between the two ends. CDR1 is DFQATT and CDR2 is SNEGSKA in the germline V gene (reference sequence). The CDR3 totals 14 residues.

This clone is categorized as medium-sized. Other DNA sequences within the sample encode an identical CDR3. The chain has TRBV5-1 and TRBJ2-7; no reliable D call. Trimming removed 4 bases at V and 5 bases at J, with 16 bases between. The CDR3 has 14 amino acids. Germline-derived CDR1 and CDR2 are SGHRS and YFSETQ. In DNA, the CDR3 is TGCGCCAGCAGCCCTATCCCGGGTGTGGACGAGCAGTACTTC. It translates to CASSPIPGVDEQYF.

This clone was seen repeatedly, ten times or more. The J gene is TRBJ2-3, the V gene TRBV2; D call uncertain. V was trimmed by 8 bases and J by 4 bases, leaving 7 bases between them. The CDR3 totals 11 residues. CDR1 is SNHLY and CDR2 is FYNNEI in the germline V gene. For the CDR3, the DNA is TGTGCCAGCCGTATGGCAGATACGCAGTATTTT. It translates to CASRMADTQYF.

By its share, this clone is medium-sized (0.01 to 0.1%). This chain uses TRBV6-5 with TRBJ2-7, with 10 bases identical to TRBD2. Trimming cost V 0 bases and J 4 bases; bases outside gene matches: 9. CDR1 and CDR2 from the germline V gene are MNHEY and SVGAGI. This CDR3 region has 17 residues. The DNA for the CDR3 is TGTGCCAGCAGTTACTCAGGACTAGCGGCCCTTGGGTACGAGCAGTACTTC. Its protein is CASSYSGLAALGYEQYF.

The CDR3 sequence is CASSQDSAGSTDTQYF. The CDR3 region has the DNA TGCGCCAGCAGCCAAGACTCCGCGGGGAGCACAGATACGCAGTATTTT. This chain joins TRBV4-1 and TRBJ2-3, with D perhaps matching TRBD2 (6 bases). The CDR3 has 16 amino acids. With 0 bases removed from V and 0 bases from J, the gap between germline ends came to 10 bases. The V gene's germline CDR1 is MGHRA and CDR2 YSYEKL.

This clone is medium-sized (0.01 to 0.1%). The CDR3 here is CSVAPGQRNYGYTF. The CDR3 DNA reads as TGCAGCGTTGCCCCGGGACAGAGAAACTATGGCTACACCTTC. The rearrangement joins TRBV29-1 to TRBJ1-2, with 7 bases identical to TRBD1. Germline CDR1 is SQVTM and CDR2 is ANQGSEA. V trimming: 4 bases; J trimming: 2 bases; junction bases outside the gene matches: 7. The CDR3 covers 14 residues.

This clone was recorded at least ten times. In nucleotides, the CDR3 is TGTGCCAGCGGACCGATGGGGGGATCGGAGACCCAGTACTTC. This codes for CASGPMGGSETQYF. This chain joins TRBV9 and TRBJ2-5; the D gene is possibly TRBD2 (6 bases). V shed 7 bases and J shed 5 bases, with 18 bases lying between them. This CDR3 comprises 14 residues. Germline-derived CDR1 and CDR2 are SGDLS and YYNGEE.

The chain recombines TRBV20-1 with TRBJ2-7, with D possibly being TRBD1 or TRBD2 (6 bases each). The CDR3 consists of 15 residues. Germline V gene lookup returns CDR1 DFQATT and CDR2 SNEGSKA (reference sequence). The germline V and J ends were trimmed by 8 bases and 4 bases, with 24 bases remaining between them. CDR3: CSTIDLGGWGYEQYF. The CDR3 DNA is TGCAGTACTATAGATTTGGGGGGCTGGGGGTACGAGCAGTACTTC.

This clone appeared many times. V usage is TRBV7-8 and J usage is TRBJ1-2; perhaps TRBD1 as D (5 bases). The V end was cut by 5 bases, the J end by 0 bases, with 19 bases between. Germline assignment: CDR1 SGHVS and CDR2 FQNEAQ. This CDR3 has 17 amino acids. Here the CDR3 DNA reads TGTGCCAGCAGCGTAGGGACTTTACTGAAAGCTAACTATGGCTACACCTTC. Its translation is CASSVGTLLKANYGYTF.